This T cell receptor beta chain was profiled in a study of T cell changes during pregnancy in multiple sclerosis. The germline V gene encodes CDR1 LNHDA and CDR2 SQIVND (reference sequence). This CDR3 is built from 13 residues. V lost 8 bases and J lost 3, with 8 bases in between. In this sample, this clone turned up once. Some clones are missing from TCRdb's copy, which holds only in-frame ones; the method was immunoSEQ multiplex PCR. The sample records over 100,000 clones, 92% being singletons. The gene calls are TRBV19 and TRBJ1-6; D unresolved. The source is a female donor with multiple sclerosis, enrolled in a pregnancy study. The specimen comprised peripheral blood, sampled in the third trimester of pregnancy. DNA for the CDR3: TGTGCCAGTTCGAGGAACTATAATTCACCCCTCCACTTT. Protein product: CASSRNYNSPLHF.